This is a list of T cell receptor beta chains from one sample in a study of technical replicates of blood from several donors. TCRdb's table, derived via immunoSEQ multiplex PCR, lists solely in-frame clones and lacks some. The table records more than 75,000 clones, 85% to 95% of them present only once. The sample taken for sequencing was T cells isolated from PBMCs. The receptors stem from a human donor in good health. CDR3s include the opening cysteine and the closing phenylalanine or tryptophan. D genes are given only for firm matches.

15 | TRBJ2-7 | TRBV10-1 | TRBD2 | CASSESNVGGGEQYF
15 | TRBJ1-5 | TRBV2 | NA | CASNLWGDSNQPQHF
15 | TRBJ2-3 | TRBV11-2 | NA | CASSSRQGLTDTQYF
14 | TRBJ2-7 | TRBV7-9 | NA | CASSLGGYTYEQYF
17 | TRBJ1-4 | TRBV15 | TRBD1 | CATSRATGTASIQKLFF
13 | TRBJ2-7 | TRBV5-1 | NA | CASSSSESYEQYF
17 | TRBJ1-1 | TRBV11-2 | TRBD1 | CASSLPRGFWAFTEAFF
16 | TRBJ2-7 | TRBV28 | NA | CASSSPAGQFTYEQYF
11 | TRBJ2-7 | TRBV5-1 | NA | CASSSHYEQYF
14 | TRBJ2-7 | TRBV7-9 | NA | CASSPLRSGFEQYF
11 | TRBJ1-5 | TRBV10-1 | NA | CASSAVQPQHF
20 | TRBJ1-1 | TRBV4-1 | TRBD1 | CASSQVSALAYRGLNTEAFF
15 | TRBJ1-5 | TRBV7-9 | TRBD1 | CASSSSQGAKQPQHF
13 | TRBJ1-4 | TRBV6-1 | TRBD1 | CASVGQLNEKLFF
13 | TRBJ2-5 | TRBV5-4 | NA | CASSLELGETQYF
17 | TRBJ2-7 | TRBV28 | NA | CASRPTNTRKDPYEQYF
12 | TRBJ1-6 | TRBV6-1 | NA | CASSALNSPLHF